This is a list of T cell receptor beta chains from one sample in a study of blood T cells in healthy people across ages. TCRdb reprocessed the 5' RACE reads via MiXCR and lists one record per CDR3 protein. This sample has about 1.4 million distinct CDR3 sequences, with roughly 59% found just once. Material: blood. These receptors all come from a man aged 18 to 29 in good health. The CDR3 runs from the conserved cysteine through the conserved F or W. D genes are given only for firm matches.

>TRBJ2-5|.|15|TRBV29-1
CSVEVGSGPQETQYF
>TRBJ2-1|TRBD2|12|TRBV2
CASRGPAGVLFF
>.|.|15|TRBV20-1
CSARDILGVYNEQYF
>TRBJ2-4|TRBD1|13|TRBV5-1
CASSILTGWEQYF
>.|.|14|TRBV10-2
CASTMTGLSYEQYF
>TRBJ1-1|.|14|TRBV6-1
CANSSDLGNTEAFF
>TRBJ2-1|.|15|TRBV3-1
CASSQDSGPYNEQFF
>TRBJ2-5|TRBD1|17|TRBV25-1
CASSTLSGTAIQETQYF
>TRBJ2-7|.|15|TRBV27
CASSLRGGDSYEQYF
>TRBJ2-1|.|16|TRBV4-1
CASSQGGLLIGHEQFF
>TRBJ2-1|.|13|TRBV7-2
CASSPGGSDEQFF
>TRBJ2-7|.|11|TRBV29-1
CSGERGYEQYF
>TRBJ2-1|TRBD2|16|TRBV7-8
CASSRGGLGAEYEQFF
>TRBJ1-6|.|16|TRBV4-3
CASSQDVGGYNSPLHF
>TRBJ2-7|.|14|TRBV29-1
CSVRRGPLAYEQYF
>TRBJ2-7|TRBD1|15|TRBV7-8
CASSLAGGTVYEQYF
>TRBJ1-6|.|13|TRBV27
CASSLSADSPLHF
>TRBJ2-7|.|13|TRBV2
CASSTGQPYEQYF
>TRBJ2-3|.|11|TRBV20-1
CSARAGSPQYF
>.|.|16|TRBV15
CATSGTHGGLRNEQYF
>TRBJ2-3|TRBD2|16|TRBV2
CASSVGLAGDSDTQYF
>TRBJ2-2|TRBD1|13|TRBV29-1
CSVEGTGPGELFF
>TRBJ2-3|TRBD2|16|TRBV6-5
CASSYSTGGATDTQYF
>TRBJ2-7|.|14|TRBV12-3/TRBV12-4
CASSTAENSYEQYF
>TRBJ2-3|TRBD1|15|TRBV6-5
CASSPPGGAGDTQYF
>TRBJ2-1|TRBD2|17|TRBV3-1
CASSRTSGVISYNEQFF
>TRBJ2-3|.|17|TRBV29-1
CSVEHGRGKYSTDTQYF
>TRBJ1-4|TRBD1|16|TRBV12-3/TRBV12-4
CASSFEKGAPGEKLFF
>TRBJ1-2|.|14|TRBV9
CASSVEGRSYGYTF
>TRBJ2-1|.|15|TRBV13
CASSLRVGKNNEQFF
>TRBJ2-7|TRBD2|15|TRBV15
CATSSGTSGPYEQYF
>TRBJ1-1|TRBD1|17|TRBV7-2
CASSSETGGEGDTEAFF
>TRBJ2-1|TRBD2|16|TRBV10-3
CAISDSGTSGYNEQFF
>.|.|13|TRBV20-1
CSATKGGQDEQYF
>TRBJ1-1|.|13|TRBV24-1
CATSDPGRGQAFF
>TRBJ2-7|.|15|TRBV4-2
CASSQGLAKGYEQYF